Reported below is one TCR beta chain. This entry is derived from a study of blood T cell repertoires in COVID-19. The CDR3 has 15 residues. J was trimmed by 4 bases and V by 0 bases; bases with no gene match: 3. Germline assignment: CDR1 SGHVS and CDR2 FNYEAQ. TCRdb's copy holds only in-frame clones and misses some; the assay was immunoSEQ multiplex PCR. The sample contains more than 85,000 clones, 81% of which appear only once. V gene TRBV7-6 combines with J gene TRBJ2-1; 7 positions match TRBD2. The material sequenced was peripheral blood. The TCR sequence derives from a man older than 75 with acute or convalescent COVID-19. The CDR3 nucleotides read TGTGCCAGCAGCTTAGCGGCTAGCGGTTACAATGAGCAGTTCTTC. It is translated as CASSLAASGYNEQFF.